A selection of T cell receptor beta chains follows, all from one sample in a study of T cell responses to AZD1222 COVID-19 vaccine. Using immunoSEQ multiplex PCR, the repertoire was profiled, and TCRdb retains in-frame clones only, with some absent. The table records over 110,000 clones, roughly nine tenths of them present only once. This specimen consisted of peripheral blood, obtained 28 days after the second AZD1222 dose. These receptors came from an adult who received the AZD1222 COVID-19 vaccine. CDR3s include the opening cysteine and the closing phenylalanine or tryptophan. D genes are given only for firm matches. Size is omitted from some rows. Given values are once, few, many or a class for expanded clones.

CDR3 | DNA | J | D | size | V
CASSPGAGNSPLHF | TGTGCCAGCAGCCCCGGGGCCGGTAATTCACCCCTCCACTTT | TRBJ1-6 | NA | NA | TRBV6-6
CASSPDSPPSPLHF | TGTGCCAGCTCACCGGACAGCCCTCCGTCACCCCTCCACTTT | TRBJ1-6 | NA | NA | TRBV18
CASSSSGRANTGELFF | TGTGCCAGCAGCAGTAGCGGGAGGGCGAACACCGGGGAGCTGTTTTTT | TRBJ2-2 | TRBD2 | NA | TRBV9
CASSDMGVDSTEAFF | TGTGCCAGCAGTGACATGGGGGTGGACAGCACTGAAGCTTTCTTT | TRBJ1-1 | NA | NA | TRBV6-1
CASSSASGSRRQFF | TGTGCCAGCAGCAGTGCTAGCGGGAGTCGGCGGCAGTTCTTC | TRBJ2-1 | TRBD2 | NA | TRBV28
CASSLARGDSGGGETQYF | TGTGCCAGCAGCTTGGCCAGAGGGGATAGCGGGGGTGGGGAGACCCAGTACTTC | TRBJ2-5 | TRBD2 | NA | TRBV5-4
CASSIWGGVAYEQYF | TGTGCCAGCAGCATCTGGGGGGGAGTTGCCTACGAGCAGTACTTC | TRBJ2-7 | TRBD2 | NA | TRBV7-2
CASSRQTVMNTEAFF | TGCGCCAGCAGCCGTCAGACAGTGATGAACACTGAAGCTTTCTTT | TRBJ1-1 | NA | NA | TRBV5-1
CASRDRGYTEAFF | TGCGCCAGCAGGGACAGGGGATACACTGAAGCTTTCTTT | TRBJ1-1 | TRBD1 | NA | TRBV10-2
CAWSTGSEQFF | TGTGCCTGGAGTACCGGGAGCGAGCAGTTCTTC | TRBJ2-1 | NA | NA | TRBV30
CASSDYSGSTDTQYF | TGCGCCAGCAGTGATTACAGCGGGAGCACAGATACGCAGTATTTT | TRBJ2-3 | NA | NA | TRBV10-1
CASSPLPSTANTEAFF | TGTGCCAGCAGCCCCCTTCCGTCCACAGCGAACACTGAAGCTTTCTTT | TRBJ1-1 | NA | NA | TRBV28
CASSVGQGRSPLHF | TGTGCCAGCAGCGTAGGACAGGGTCGTTCACCCCTCCACTTT | TRBJ1-6 | TRBD1 | NA | TRBV9
CASSAAGTGAQPQHF | TGTGCCAGCAGCGCCGCCGGGACAGGGGCTCAGCCCCAGCATTTT | TRBJ1-5 | TRBD1 | once | TRBV7-2
CASSESGGYGYTF | TGCGCCAGCAGTGAGTCGGGGGGCTATGGCTACACCTTC | TRBJ1-2 | NA | NA | TRBV10-1
CASSLGQGDGYTF | TGCGCCAGCAGCTTAGGACAGGGGGATGGCTACACCTTC | TRBJ1-2 | TRBD1 | NA | TRBV5-1
CASKQGSSGNTIYF | TGTGCCAGTAAACAGGGATCCTCCGGAAACACCATATATTTT | TRBJ1-3 | NA | NA | TRBV19
CASSELSYYGYTF | TGTGCCAGCAGTGAATTGTCTTACTATGGCTACACCTTC | TRBJ1-2 | NA | NA | TRBV25-1
CASSLGGAGTEAFF | TGTGCCAGCAGTTTAGGGGGGGCAGGGACTGAAGCTTTCTTT | TRBJ1-1 | NA | NA | TRBV28
CASSGSGSSYNEQFF | TGTGCCAGCAGCGGGAGCGGGAGCTCCTACAATGAGCAGTTCTTC | TRBJ2-1 | TRBD2 | NA | TRBV9
CATTRGVNTEAFF | TGTGCCACCACCCGGGGGGTGAACACTGAAGCTTTCTTT | TRBJ1-1 | NA | NA | TRBV24-1
CASSSPRDNNEQFF | TGTGCCAGCAGCTCACCCCGGGACAACAATGAGCAGTTCTTC | TRBJ2-1 | NA | NA | TRBV5-4
CATRGLAGGGDTQYF | TGTGCCACCAGAGGACTAGCGGGAGGAGGAGATACGCAGTATTTT | TRBJ2-3 | TRBD2 | NA | TRBV24-1
CASSPAGQGYNEQFF | TGTGCCAGCAGCCCCGCGGGACAGGGGTACAATGAGCAGTTCTTC | TRBJ2-1 | TRBD1 | NA | TRBV7-3
CASSQRGSRDQPQHF | TGTGCCAGCAGCCAAAGGGGATCGAGGGATCAGCCCCAGCATTTT | TRBJ1-5 | NA | NA | TRBV3-1/TRBV3-2
CASTEGTGVVYGYTF | TGTGCCAGCACCGAAGGGACAGGGGTTGTGTATGGCTACACCTTC | TRBJ1-2 | TRBD1 | NA | TRBV9
CASRPTSWQETQYF | TGTGCCAGCAGGCCGACTAGCTGGCAAGAGACCCAGTACTTC | TRBJ2-5 | TRBD2 | NA | TRBV7-8
CASSPSDPLSPLHF | TGTGCCAGCAGCCCGTCCGATCCCCTTTCACCCCTCCACTTT | TRBJ1-6 | NA | NA | TRBV7-8
CASSFTGENTIYF | TGTGCCAGCAGCTTTACGGGGGAAAACACCATATATTTT | TRBJ1-3 | NA | NA | TRBV7-9
CASSLGGQGTGNTIYF | TGTGCCAGCAGCTTAGGCGGACAGGGAACCGGAAACACCATATATTTT | TRBJ1-3 | TRBD1 | NA | TRBV7-8
CASSEGGGRTDTQYF | TGTGCCAGCAGTGAGGGGGGCGGGAGGACAGATACGCAGTATTTT | TRBJ2-3 | TRBD2 | NA | TRBV2
CAWSPGGEKLFF | TGTGCCTGGAGTCCGGGGGGGGAAAAACTGTTTTTT | TRBJ1-4 | NA | NA | TRBV30
CASSRGTGSSTEAFF | TGCGCCAGCAGCCGCGGGACAGGGTCGAGCACTGAAGCTTTCTTT | TRBJ1-1 | TRBD1 | NA | TRBV5-1
CASSGQGHREQFF | TGTGCCAGCAGCGGCCAGGGTCATAGGGAGCAGTTCTTC | TRBJ2-1 | NA | NA | TRBV5-4
CASTDRAGILEKLFF | TGTGCCAGCACCGATAGGGCTGGAATCCTAGAAAAACTGTTTTTT | TRBJ1-4 | NA | NA | TRBV28
CATGGISNQPQHF | TGTGCCACGGGGGGTATCAGCAATCAGCCCCAGCATTTT | TRBJ1-5 | NA | NA | TRBV19
CSARVGSAFF | TGCAGTGCTAGAGTTGGGTCAGCTTTCTTT | TRBJ1-1 | NA | NA | TRBV20-1
CASSTTGTGNTEAFF | TGTGCCAGTAGTACAACGGGCACCGGGAACACTGAAGCTTTCTTT | TRBJ1-1 | NA | NA | TRBV19
CASSRTQNSNSPLHF | TGTGCCAGCAGTCGGACCCAAAACAGTAATTCACCCCTCCACTTT | TRBJ1-6 | NA | NA | TRBV28
CASSQSGGGNQPQHF | TGTGCCAGCAGCCAATCTGGGGGCGGCAATCAGCCCCAGCATTTT | TRBJ1-5 | NA | NA | TRBV3-1/TRBV3-2
CASSTEREMNTGELFF | TGTGCCAGCAGCACCGAGCGGGAGATGAACACCGGGGAGCTGTTTTTT | TRBJ2-2 | TRBD2 | once | TRBV7-3
CASSIDPTGGLQTQYF | TGTGCCAGTAGTATAGATCCCACAGGGGGCTTGCAGACCCAGTACTTC | TRBJ2-5 | TRBD1 | NA | TRBV19
CASSPYAGTSYNEQFF | TGTGCCAGCAGCCCTTACGCGGGGACCTCCTACAATGAGCAGTTCTTC | TRBJ2-1 | NA | NA | TRBV9